One and the same sample provided the 13 T cell receptor beta chains below, sequenced in a study of response to subunit inactivated influenza vaccine. MiXCR, applied by TCRdb to the RT-PCR reads, yields one record per CDR3 protein. The table records about 650,000 distinct CDR3 sequences, about 15% of them present only once. The material was PBMCs from blood, obtained roughly 12 days after vaccination. All receptors derive from a man over 45 who received an inactivated influenza vaccine.

This clonotype was detected many times. This rearrangement joins TRBV12-3 or TRBV12-4 to TRBJ1-1, with D hard to call. Trimming removed 1 base at V and 0 bases at J, with 9 bases between. The CDR3 runs to 15 residues. CDR3 protein: CASSLDRSMNTEAFF. The CDR3 region has the DNA TGTGCCAGCAGTTTAGACAGATCGATGAACACTGAAGCTTTCTTT.

This clonotype was recorded many times. The V call is TRBV7-2, the J call TRBJ2-1, with 9 bases fitting TRBD2. CDR1 and CDR2 from the germline V gene are SGHTA and FQGNSA. Trimming removed 5 bases from V and 6 bases from J; junction bases left unmatched: 11. The CDR3 consists of 16 residues. Here the CDR3 reads CASSPRGGRASNEQFF. CDR3 bases: TGTGCCAGCAGCCCGAGGGGCGGGAGGGCCAGCAATGAGCAGTTCTTC.

The CDR3 loop is CASSLPRGSSYEQYF. In nucleotides, the CDR3 is TGTGCCAGCAGTTTACCCCGAGGAAGCTCCTACGAGCAGTACTTC. This chain uses TRBV28 with TRBJ2-7, with D hard to call. V was trimmed by 2 bases and J by 0 bases, leaving 11 bases between them. CDR3 length: 15 amino acids. Germline V lookup: CDR1 MDHEN, CDR2 SYDVKM.

This clonotype appeared a few times. The chain carries TRBV7-2 and TRBJ2-7; D not resolved. The CDR3 totals 14 residues. The V gene's germline CDR1 is SGHTA and CDR2 FQGNSA. V lost 1 base, J lost 0 bases, and 7 bases lay in between. The CDR3 DNA reads as TGTGCCAGCAGCTTAGGGGCATACTCCTACGAGCAGTACTTC. It translates to CASSLGAYSYEQYF.

The chain employs TRBV12-3 or TRBV12-4 and TRBJ2-5; D unresolved. Trimming removed 5 bases at V and 1 base at J, with 8 bases between. CDR3 length: 13 residues. CDR3 loop: CASSALAQETQYF. As DNA, the CDR3 is TGTGCCAGCAGTGCTTTGGCCCAAGAGACCCAGTACTTC.

This clonotype was detected a few times. The chain couples TRBV20-1 to TRBJ2-3; D uncertain. CDR3 length equals 14 residues. With 1 base removed from V and 0 bases from J, the gap between germline ends came to 8 bases. CDR1 is DFQATT and CDR2 is SNEGSKA in the germline V gene (reference sequence). The CDR3 region has the DNA TGCAGTGCTAGAGCATTGCCTAGCACAGATACGCAGTATTTT. Translation gives CSARALPSTDTQYF.

This chain uses TRBV4-3 with TRBJ2-5, with TRBD1 matching 11 bases. This CDR3 has 15 amino acids. With 1 base clipped from V and 5 bases from J, the junction kept 3 bases outside the gene matches. Looked up from germline, CDR1 is LGHNA and CDR2 is YSLEER. CDR3 loop: CASSQGTGGAETQYF. The CDR3 nucleotides read TGCGCCAGCAGCCAAGGGACAGGGGGCGCCGAGACCCAGTACTTC.

This clonotype has only a few counts. The chain has TRBV7-2 and TRBJ1-3; D call uncertain. V was pared by 2 bases and J by 4 bases, with 15 bases between. CDR1 is SGHTA and CDR2 is FQGNSA in the germline V gene. This CDR3 spans 16 amino acids. CDR3 sequence: CASSLNRQAPGNTIYF. DNA of the CDR3: TGTGCCAGCAGCTTAAATCGCCAGGCCCCGGGAAACACCATATATTTT.

This clonotype was observed a few times. This chain connects TRBV4-2 to TRBJ2-3; TRBD2 agrees at 8 bases. V lost 1 base and J lost 1; bases outside the gene matches: 13. There are 19 residues in the CDR3. Germline values: CDR1 LGHNA, CDR2 YNFKEQ. Here the CDR3 DNA reads TGTGCCAGCAGCCAAGGGGAGCTAGCGGGCTACTGGGGCACAGATACGCAGTATTTT. It codes for CASSQGELAGYWGTDTQYF.

This clonotype was counted between two and nine times. V is TRBV10-2 and J is TRBJ2-1, with D tentatively TRBD2 (6 bases). CDR3 length: 14 amino acids. The V gene lost 3 bases and the J gene lost 6 bases, with 12 bases spanning the gap. Germline V CDR1 and CDR2: WSHSY, SAAADI. The DNA of the CDR3 is TGCGCCAGCAGTGAACTCCCGGGGGTCAATGAGCAGTTCTTC. Its translation: CASSELPGVNEQFF.

V gene TRBV7-9 combines with J gene TRBJ2-3; D is perhaps TRBD1 or TRBD2 (5 bases each). Germline V gene sequence: CDR1 SEHNR, CDR2 FQNEAQ (reference sequence). There are 16 residues in the CDR3. Trimming removed 6 bases from V and 2 bases from J, with 18 bases in between. The CDR3 is CASRPVSGRNTDTQYF. CDR3 nucleotide sequence: TGTGCCAGCAGACCGGTTTCGGGGCGTAACACAGATACGCAGTATTTT. The complete variable domain, with remaining parts taken from reference TRBV7-9 and TRBJ2-3, reads DTGVSQNPRHKITKRGQNVTFRCDPISEHNRLYWYRQTLGQGPEFLTYFQNEAQLEKSRLLSDRFSAERPKGSFSTLEIQRTEQGDSAMYLCASRPVSGRNTDTQYFGPGTRLTVL.

This chain links TRBV4-3 with TRBJ1-2; D is unclear. CDR1 and CDR2 (germline): LGHNA, YSLEER. Between the trimmed V and J ends, which lost 4 bases and 8 bases, there was a span of 23 bases. The CDR3 contains 16 residues. The CDR3 here is CASSLAVSAEIVGYTF. The CDR3, as DNA: TGCGCCAGCAGCCTGGCGGTCTCGGCGGAAATAGTGGGCTACACCTTC.

The chain uses TRBV20-1 and TRBJ2-7; TRBD1 or TRBD2 may be the D gene (6 bases each). V lost 2 bases to trimming and J lost 7 bases, with 12 bases between them. CDR3 length equals 12 residues. Germline V lookup: CDR1 DFQATT, CDR2 SNEGSKA (reference sequence). The DNA for the CDR3 is TGCAGTGCTAGACGGGGGCCGGGAGAGCAGTACTTC. It is translated as CSARRGPGEQYF.